This entry features one T cell receptor beta chain sequence. The CDR3 has 15 amino acids. Trimming shortened V by 0 bases and J by 3 bases, and 9 bases separated the two germline ends. Germline lookup yields CDR1 SGDLS and CDR2 YYNGEE. TCRdb's table, derived via immunoSEQ multiplex PCR, lists solely in-frame clones and lacks some. The profile shows around 380,000 clones, around 87% of them singletons. The data stem from a study of blood T cell repertoires in COVID-19. Sequenced sample: PBMCs or T cells enriched from blood (not recorded which). The rearrangement uses TRBV9 and TRBJ2-2, with a possible D match to TRBD1 (5 bases). This clonotype was obtained from a young man who had recovered from COVID-19. The CDR3 loop reads CASSVGTPYTGELFF. The CDR3 region has the DNA TGTGCCAGCAGCGTAGGGACACCTTACACCGGGGAGCTGTTTTTT. The full variable domain, with the rest looked up from reference TRBV9 and TRBJ2-2, is DSGVTQTPKHLITATGQRVTLRCSPRSGDLSVYWYQQSLDQGLQFLIQYYNGEERAKGNILERFSAQQFPDLHSELNLSSLELGDSALYFCASSVGTPYTGELFFGEGSRLTVL.